This TCR beta chain stems from a study of blood T cell repertoires in COVID-19. V gave up 2 bases and J gave up 2 bases, with 3 bases separating them. This CDR3 is built from 12 residues. Germline V gives CDR1 SGHAT, CDR2 FQNNGV. Method: immunoSEQ multiplex PCR; TCRdb's copy keeps in-frame clones and lacks some. Among a few hundred thousand clones listed, around 86% were seen once. The sequence derives from a woman aged 70-85 years with COVID-19, enrolled during active disease. Material: peripheral blood. The chain carries TRBV11-2 and TRBJ1-1; D is unresolved. The DNA of the CDR3 is TGTGCCAGCAGCTTAATAAACACTGAAGCTTTCTTT. Amino acid sequence: CASSLINTEAFF.